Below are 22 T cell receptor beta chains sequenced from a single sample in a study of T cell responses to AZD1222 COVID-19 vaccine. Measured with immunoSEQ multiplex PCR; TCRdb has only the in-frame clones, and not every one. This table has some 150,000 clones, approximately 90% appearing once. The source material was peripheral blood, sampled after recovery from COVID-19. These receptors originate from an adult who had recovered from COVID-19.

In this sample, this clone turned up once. Written as DNA, the CDR3 is TGCGCCAGCAGTGATGGGAGCTCCTACGAGCAGTACTTC. Its translation: CASSDGSSYEQYF. This chain connects TRBV10-2 to TRBJ2-7; tentatively, D is TRBD2 (5 bases). CDR3 length equals 13 residues. Germline loops: CDR1 WSHSY, CDR2 SAAADI. The germline V and J ends were trimmed by 3 bases and 0 bases, with 6 bases remaining between them.

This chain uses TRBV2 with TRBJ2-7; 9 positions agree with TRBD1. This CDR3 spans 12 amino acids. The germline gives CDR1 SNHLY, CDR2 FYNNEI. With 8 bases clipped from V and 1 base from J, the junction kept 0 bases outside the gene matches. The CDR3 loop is CASGQGSYEQYF. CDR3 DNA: TGTGCCAGCGGACAGGGGTCCTACGAGCAGTACTTC. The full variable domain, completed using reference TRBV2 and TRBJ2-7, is EPEVTQTPSHQVTQMGQEVILRCVPISNHLYFYWYRQILGQKVEFLVSFYNNEISEKSEIFDDQFSVERPDGSNFTLKIRSTKLEDSAMYFCASGQGSYEQYFGPGTRLTVT.

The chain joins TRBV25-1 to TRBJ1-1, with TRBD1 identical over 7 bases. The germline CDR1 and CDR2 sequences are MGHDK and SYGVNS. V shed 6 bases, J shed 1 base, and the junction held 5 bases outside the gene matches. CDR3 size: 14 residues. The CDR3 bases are TGTGCCAGCAGGGAGACAGGGCAGAACACTGAAGCTTTCTTT. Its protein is CASRETGQNTEAFF.

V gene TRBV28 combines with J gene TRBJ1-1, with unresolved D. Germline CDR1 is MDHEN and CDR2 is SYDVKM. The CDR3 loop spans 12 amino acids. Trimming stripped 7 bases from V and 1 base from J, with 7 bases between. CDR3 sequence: CASTLGNTEAFF. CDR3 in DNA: TGTGCCAGCACCCTTGGGAACACTGAAGCTTTCTTT.

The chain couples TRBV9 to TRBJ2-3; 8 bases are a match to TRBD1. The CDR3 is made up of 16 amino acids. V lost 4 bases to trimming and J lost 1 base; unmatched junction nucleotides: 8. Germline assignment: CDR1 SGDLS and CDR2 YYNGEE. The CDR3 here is CASSSYMGQGTDTQYF. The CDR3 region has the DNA TGTGCCAGCAGCTCCTACATGGGACAGGGCACAGATACGCAGTATTTT.

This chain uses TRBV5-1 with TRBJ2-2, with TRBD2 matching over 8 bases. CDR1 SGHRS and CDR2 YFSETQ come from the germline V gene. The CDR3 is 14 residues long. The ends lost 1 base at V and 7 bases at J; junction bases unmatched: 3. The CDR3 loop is CASSLRRGDGELFF. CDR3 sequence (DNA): TGCGCCAGCAGCTTGAGGCGGGGGGACGGGGAGCTGTTTTTT. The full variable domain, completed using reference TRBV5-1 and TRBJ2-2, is KAGVTQTPRYLIKTRGQQVTLSCSPISGHRSVSWYQQTPGQGLQFLFEYFSETQRNKGNFPGRFSGRQFSNSRSEMNVSTLELGDSALYLCASSLRRGDGELFFGEGSRLTVL.

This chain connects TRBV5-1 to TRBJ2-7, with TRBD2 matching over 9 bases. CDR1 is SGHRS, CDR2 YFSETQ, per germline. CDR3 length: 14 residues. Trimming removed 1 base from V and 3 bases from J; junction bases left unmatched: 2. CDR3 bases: TGCGCCAGCAGCTTGCTTAGCGGGAGCTACGAGCAGTACTTC. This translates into CASSLLSGSYEQYF.

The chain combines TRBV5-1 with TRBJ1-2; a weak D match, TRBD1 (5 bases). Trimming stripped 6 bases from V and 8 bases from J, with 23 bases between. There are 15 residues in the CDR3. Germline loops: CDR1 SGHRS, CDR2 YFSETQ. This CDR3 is CASTPQGLLSGGYTF. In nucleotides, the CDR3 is TGCGCCAGCACCCCGCAGGGTCTCCTGTCGGGGGGCTACACCTTC.

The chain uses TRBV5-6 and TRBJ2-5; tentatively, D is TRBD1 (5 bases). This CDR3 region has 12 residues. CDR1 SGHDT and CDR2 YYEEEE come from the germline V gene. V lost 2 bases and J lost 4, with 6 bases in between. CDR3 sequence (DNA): TGTGCCAGCAGCTTTACAGGAGAGACCCAGTACTTC. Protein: CASSFTGETQYF.

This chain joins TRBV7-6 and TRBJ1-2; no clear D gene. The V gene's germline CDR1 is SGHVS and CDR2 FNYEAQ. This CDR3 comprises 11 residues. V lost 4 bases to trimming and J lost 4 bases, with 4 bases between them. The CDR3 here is CASSYSYGYTF. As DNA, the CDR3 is TGTGCCAGCAGCTACAGCTATGGCTACACCTTC. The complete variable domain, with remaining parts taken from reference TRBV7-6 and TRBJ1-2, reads GAGVSQSPRYKVTKRGQDVALRCDPISGHVSLYWYRQALGQGPEFLTYFNYEAQQDKSGLPNDRFSAERPEGSISTLTIQRTEQRDSAMYRCASSYSYGYTFGSGTRLTVV.

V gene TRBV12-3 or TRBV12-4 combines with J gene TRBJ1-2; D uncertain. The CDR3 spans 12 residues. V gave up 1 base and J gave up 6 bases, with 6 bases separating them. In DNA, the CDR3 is TGTGCCAGCAGTTTAGAGGAGGATGGCTACACCTTC. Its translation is CASSLEEDGYTF.

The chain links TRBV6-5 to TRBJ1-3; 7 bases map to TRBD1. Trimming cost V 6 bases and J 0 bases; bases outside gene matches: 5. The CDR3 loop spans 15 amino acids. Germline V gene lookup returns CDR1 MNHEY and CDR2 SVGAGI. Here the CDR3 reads CASSWTGDSGNTIYF. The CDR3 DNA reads TGTGCCAGCAGCTGGACAGGCGACTCTGGAAACACCATATATTTT.

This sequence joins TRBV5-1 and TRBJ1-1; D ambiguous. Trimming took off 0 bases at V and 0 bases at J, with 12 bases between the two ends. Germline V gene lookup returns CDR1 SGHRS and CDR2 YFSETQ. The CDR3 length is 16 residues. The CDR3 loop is CASSLAEGGLNTEAFF. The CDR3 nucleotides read TGCGCCAGCAGCTTGGCGGAGGGAGGTTTGAACACTGAAGCTTTCTTT.

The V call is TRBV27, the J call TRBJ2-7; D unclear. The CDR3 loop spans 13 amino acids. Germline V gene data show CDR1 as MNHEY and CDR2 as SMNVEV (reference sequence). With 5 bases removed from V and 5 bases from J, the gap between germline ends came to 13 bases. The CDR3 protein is CASSIQVWDEQYF. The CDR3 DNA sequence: TGTGCCAGCAGTATTCAGGTTTGGGACGAGCAGTACTTC.

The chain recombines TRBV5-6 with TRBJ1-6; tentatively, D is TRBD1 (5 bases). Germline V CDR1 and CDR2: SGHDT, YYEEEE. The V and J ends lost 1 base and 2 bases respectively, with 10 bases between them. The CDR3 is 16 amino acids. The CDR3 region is CASSLRGVPYNSPLHF. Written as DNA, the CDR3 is TGTGCCAGCAGCTTGAGGGGCGTGCCCTATAATTCACCCCTCCACTTT.

The CDR3 is CASSPNGGFNGYTF. CDR3 coding DNA: TGTGCCAGCAGTCCCAATGGGGGGTTTAATGGCTACACCTTC. V is TRBV2 and J is TRBJ1-2; TRBD1 is a possible D gene (5 bases). Looked up from germline, CDR1 is SNHLY and CDR2 is FYNNEI. The CDR3 runs to 14 residues. V was trimmed by 5 bases and J by 6 bases, leaving 16 bases between them.

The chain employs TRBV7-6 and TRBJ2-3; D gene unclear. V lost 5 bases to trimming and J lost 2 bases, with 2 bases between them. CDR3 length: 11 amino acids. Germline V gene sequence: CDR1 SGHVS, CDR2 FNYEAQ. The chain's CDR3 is CASSDTDTQYF. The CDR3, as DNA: TGTGCCAGCAGCGACACAGATACGCAGTATTTT.

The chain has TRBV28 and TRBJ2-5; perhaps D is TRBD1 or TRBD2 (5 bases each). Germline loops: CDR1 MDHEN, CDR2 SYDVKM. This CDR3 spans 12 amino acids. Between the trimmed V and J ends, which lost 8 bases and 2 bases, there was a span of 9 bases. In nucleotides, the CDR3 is TGTGCCAGCGGGGACGTTCAAGAGACCCAGTACTTC. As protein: CASGDVQETQYF.

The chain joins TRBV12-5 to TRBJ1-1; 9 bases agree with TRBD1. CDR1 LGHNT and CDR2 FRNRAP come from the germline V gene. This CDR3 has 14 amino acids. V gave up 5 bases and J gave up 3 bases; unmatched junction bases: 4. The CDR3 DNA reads TGTGCTAGTGGTCGGAACAGGGGGCACACTGAAGCTTTCTTT. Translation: CASGRNRGHTEAFF.

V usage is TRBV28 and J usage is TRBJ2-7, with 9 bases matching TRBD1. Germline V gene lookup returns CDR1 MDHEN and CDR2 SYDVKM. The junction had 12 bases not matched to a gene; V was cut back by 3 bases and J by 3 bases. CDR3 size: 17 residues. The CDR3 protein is CASSFPDRDRALYEQYF. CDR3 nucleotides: TGTGCCAGCAGTTTCCCGGACCGGGACAGGGCCCTCTACGAGCAGTACTTC.

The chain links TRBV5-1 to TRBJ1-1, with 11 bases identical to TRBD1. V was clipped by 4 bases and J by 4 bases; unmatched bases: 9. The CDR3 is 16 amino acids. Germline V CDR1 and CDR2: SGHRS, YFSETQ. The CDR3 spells CASSLEGQGVGTEAFF. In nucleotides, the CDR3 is TGCGCCAGCAGCCTGGAGGGACAGGGGGTCGGCACTGAAGCTTTCTTT. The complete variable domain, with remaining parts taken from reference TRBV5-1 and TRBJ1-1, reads KAGVTQTPRYLIKTRGQQVTLSCSPISGHRSVSWYQQTPGQGLQFLFEYFSETQRNKGNFPGRFSGRQFSNSRSEMNVSTLELGDSALYLCASSLEGQGVGTEAFFGQGTRLTVV.

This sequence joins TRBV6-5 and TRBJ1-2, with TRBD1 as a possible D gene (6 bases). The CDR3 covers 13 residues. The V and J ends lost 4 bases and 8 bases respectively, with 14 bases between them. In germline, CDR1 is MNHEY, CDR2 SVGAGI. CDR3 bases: TGTGCCAGCAGTTCGGACAGTGTCGGAGGCTACACCTTC. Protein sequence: CASSSDSVGGYTF.